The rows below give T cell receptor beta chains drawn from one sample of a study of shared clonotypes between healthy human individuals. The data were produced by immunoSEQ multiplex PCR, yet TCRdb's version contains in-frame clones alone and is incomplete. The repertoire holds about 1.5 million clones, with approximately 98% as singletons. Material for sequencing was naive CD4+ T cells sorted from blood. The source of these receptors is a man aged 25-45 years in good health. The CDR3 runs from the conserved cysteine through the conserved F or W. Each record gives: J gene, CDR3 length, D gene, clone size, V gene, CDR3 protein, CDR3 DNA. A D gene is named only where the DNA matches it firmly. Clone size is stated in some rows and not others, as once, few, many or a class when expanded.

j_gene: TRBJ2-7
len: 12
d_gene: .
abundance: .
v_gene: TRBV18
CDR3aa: CASSPIGGEQYF
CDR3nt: TGTGCCAGCTCACCTATCGGTGGAGAGCAGTACTTC

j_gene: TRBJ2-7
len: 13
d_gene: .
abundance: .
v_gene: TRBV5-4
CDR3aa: CASSLGQGNEQYF
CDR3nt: TGTGCCAGCAGCTTGGGGCAGGGGAACGAGCAGTACTTC

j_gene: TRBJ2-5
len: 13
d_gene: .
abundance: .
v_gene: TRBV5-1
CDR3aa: CASGSQGQETQYF
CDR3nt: TGCGCCAGCGGGAGCCAGGGACAAGAGACCCAGTACTTC

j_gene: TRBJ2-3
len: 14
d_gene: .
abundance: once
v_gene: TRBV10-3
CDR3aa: CATSGPSSTDTQYF
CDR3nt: TGTGCCACCTCAGGGCCGTCTAGCACAGATACGCAGTATTTT

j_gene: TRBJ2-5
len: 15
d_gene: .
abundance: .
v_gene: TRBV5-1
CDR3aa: CASSLLQGLQETQYF
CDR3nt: TGCGCCAGCAGCTTGCTCCAGGGACTCCAAGAGACCCAGTACTTC

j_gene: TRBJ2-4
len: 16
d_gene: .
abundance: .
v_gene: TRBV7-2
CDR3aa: CASRPQGLLAKNIQYF
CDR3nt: TGTGCCAGCAGGCCTCAAGGCCTGCTAGCCAAAAACATTCAGTACTTC

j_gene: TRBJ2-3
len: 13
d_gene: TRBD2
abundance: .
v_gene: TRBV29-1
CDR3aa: CSVVAGAGDTQYF
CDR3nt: TGCAGCGTCGTAGCGGGAGCGGGAGATACGCAGTATTTT

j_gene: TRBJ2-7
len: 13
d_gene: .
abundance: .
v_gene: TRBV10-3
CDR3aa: CAISERLDYEQYF
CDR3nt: TGTGCCATCAGTGAGCGTTTGGACTACGAGCAGTACTTC

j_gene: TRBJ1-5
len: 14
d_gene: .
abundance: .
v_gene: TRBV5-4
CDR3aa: CASGQRHSNQPQHF
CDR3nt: TGTGCCTCCGGACAGAGGCATAGCAATCAGCCCCAGCATTTT

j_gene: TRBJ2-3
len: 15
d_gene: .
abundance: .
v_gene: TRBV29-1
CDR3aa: CSVEGSAGAEDTQYF
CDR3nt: TGCAGCGTTGAAGGGTCGGCAGGGGCGGAGGATACGCAGTATTTT

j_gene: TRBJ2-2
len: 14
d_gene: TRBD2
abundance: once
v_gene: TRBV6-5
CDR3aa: CASTLAVATGELFF
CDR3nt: TGTGCCAGCACCCTAGCGGTCGCCACCGGGGAGCTGTTTTTT

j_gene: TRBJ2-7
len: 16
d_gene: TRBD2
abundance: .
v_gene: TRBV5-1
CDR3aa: CASSLRGTSGSAVQYF
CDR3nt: TGCGCCAGCAGCTTGAGGGGGACTAGCGGGAGTGCGGTGCAGTACTTC

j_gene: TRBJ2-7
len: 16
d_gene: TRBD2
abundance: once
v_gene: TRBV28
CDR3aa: CASSLFRAGAHYEQYF
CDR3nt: TGTGCCAGCAGTTTATTTAGAGCGGGAGCACACTACGAGCAGTACTTC

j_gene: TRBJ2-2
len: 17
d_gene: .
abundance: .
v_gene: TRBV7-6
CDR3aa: CASSLPIRDVLTGELFF
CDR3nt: TGTGCCAGCAGCTTACCAATCCGGGACGTACTCACCGGGGAGCTGTTTTTT

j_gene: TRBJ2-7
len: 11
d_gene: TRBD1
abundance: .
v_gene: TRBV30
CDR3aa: CAWGQGYEQYF
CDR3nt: TGTGCCTGGGGACAGGGGTACGAGCAGTACTTC

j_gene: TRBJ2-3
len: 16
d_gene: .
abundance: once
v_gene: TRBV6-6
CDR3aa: CASRPAAGQTTDTQYF
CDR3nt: TGTGCCAGCAGACCAGCCGCGGGACAGACCACAGATACGCAGTATTTT